One TCR beta chain is described in this entry. This specimen comes from a study of cytomegalovirus exposure and HLA in healthy donors. V was clipped by 5 bases and J by 4 bases; unmatched bases: 10. The length of the CDR3 is 15 residues. Germline V lookup: CDR1 MNHEY, CDR2 SVGAGI. This PCR relied on a set of 60 Vbeta primers and 13 Jbeta primers. TCRdb keeps only in-frame clones here, not all; method: immunoSEQ multiplex PCR. Of a few hundred thousand clones detected, about four fifths appear once; the ten largest clones hold 2.5% to 3%. The material sequenced was PBMCs. This TCR was sampled from a man between 25 and 39 years old in good health and CMV-seronegative. The V and J genes are TRBV6-5 and TRBJ2-5; TRBD2 aligns across 7 bases. The CDR3 region is CASSGQRGLVETQYF. The CDR3 DNA reads TGTGCCAGCAGTGGTCAGCGGGGTTTGGTAGAGACCCAGTACTTC.